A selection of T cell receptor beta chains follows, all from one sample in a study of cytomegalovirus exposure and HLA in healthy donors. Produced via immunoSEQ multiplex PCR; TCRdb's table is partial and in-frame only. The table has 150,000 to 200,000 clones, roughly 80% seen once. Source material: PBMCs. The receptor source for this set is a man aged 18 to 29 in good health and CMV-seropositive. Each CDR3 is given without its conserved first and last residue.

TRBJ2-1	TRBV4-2	ASSQVSPGGEQF
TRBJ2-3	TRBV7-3	ASSSVAGEGDTQY
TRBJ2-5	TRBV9	ASSLRQGLPKETQY
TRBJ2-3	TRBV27	ASSLAGLDTQY
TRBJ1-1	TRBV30	AWSEGQGKTEAF
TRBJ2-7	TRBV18	ASSPGEYEQY
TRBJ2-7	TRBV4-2	ASSQEGGLASYEQY
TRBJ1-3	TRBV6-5	ASSPSGQSGNTIY
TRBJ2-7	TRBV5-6	ASSLWDTSYEQY
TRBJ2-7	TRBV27	ASSLLAAPYEQY
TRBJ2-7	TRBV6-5	ASKGVGKGEQY
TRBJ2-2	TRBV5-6	ASSFLLQLGDNTGELF
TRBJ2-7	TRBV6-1	ASSEAGGGSASEQY
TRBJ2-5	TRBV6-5	ASSYGWQETQY
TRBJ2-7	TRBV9	ASSVGPASSYEQY
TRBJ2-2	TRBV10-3	AIGRGNTGELF
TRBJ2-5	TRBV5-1	ASSSAGLAGLKTQY
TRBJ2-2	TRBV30	AWGLAGLANTGELF
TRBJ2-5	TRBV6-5	ASTQTGGEETQY
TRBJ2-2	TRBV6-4	ASSDSQQGVTGELF
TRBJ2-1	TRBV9	ASSADTSYNEQF
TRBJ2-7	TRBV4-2	ASSQETSGSFPYEQY
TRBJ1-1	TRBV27	ASSLFGVAQNTEAF
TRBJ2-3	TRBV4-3	ASSQDVGVSTDTQY
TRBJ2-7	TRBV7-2	ASNWDRLSYEQY
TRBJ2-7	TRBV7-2	ASSFSGEEDEQY
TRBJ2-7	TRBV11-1	ASSLGQGVSYEQY
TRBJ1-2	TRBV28	ASSSQQRFNYGYT
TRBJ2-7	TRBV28	ASGGNGDEQY
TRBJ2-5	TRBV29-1	SGGGPGAGETQY
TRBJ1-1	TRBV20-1	SAKQVTEAF
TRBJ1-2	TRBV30	AWYGGVGGYT
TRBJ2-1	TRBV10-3	AISEGDRGLDNEQF
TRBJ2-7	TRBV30	AWSVLGEGLGQY
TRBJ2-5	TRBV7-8	ASSLYRDQETQY
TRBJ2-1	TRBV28	ASNKAAGIEQF
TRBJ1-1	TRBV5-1	ASRKDSSNTEAF
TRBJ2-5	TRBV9	ASSVGGVAGQETQY
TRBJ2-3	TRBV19	ASSMTSGRTTDTQY
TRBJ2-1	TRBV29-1	SVEGSSGSDEQF
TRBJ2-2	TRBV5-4	ASSLALGTRITGELF
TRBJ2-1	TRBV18	ASSPLGDEQF
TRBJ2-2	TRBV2	ASSQGLPGELF
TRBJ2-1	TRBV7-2	ASSERLAGAYNEQF
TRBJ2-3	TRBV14	ASSPNSGMSFFSDTQY
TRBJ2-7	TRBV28	ASSGPGTSGHGEY